A selection of T cell receptor beta chains follows, all from one sample in a study of glioma-infiltrating T cells. TCRdb recomputed calls from the multiplex PCR reads with MiXCR, one row per CDR3 protein. Of about 45,000 distinct CDR3 sequences in the sample, more than 20% were seen once. The sequenced material came from glioma tissue, nonneoplastic brain tissue, or PBMCs (not recorded which). The receptors derive from a human donor with low-grade glioma or glioblastoma, undergoing nonglioma brain surgery, or in good health (not recorded which). Both conserved end residues are part of each CDR3. The D gene is left open where the match is weak. The size entry is marked missing in some rows and otherwise reads once, few, many or a size class.

V gene	CDR3 length	D gene	J gene	clone size	CDR3 DNA	CDR3 protein
TRBV20-1	14	-	TRBJ1-1	once	TGCAGTGCTAGAGAGGGGGTATTGAACACTAAAGCTTTCTTT	CSAREGVLNTKAFF
TRBV6-6	15	TRBD1	TRBJ2-1	many	TGTGCCAGCAGTTACTCGGGACAGATCTATAATGAGCAGTTCTTC	CASSYSGQIYNEQFF
TRBV7-9	16	-	TRBJ2-1	few	TGTGCCAGCAGCTTAATAGATCTAGCTCCCCACAATGAGCAGTTCTTC	CASSLIDLAPHNEQFF
TRBV18	14	-	TRBJ1-1	many	TGTGCCAGCTCAGTAGGGACACAGAACACTGAAGCTTTCTTT	CASSVGTQNTEAFF
TRBV4-3	14	TRBD1	TRBJ2-7	many	TGCGCCAGCAGCCAAGATGCAGGGGGCTACGAGCAGTACTTC	CASSQDAGGYEQYF
TRBV27	16	TRBD2	TRBJ2-1	-	TGTGCCAGCAGTTACGTCTCCAAGACTAGCAAAGGCGAGCAGTTCTTC	CASSYVSKTSKGEQFF
TRBV4-1	15	-	TRBJ2-5	many	TGCGCCAGCAGCCAAGACCCCATGGGACAAGAGACCCAGTACTTC	CASSQDPMGQETQYF
TRBV2	8	-	TRBJ1-2	many	TGTGCCAGCGGTGGCTACACCTTC	CASGGYTF
TRBV4-3	13	-	TRBJ1-1	many	TGCGCCAGCAGCCAAGCGGTTGGCACTGAAGCTTTCTTT	CASSQAVGTEAFF
TRBV5-5	13	-	TRBJ1-1	many	TGTGCCAGCAGCTTTACCGGGAACACTGAAGCTTTCTTT	CASSFTGNTEAFF
TRBV7-9	14	-	TRBJ2-3	many	TGTGCCAGCAGCTCGCGATTAGGAACAGATACGCAGTATTTT	CASSSRLGTDTQYF
TRBV15	16	-	TRBJ2-3	many	TGTGCCACCAGCAGGGTGGACAGTTTTTACACAGATACGCAGTATTTT	CATSRVDSFYTDTQYF
TRBV2	12	TRBD2	TRBJ2-7	many	TGTGCCGGCGAGCGGGAGACCTACGAGCAGTACTTC	CAGERETYEQYF
TRBV20-1	15	-	TRBJ2-2	many	TGCAGTGCTAGAGATGACGGGAAGAACACCGGGGAGCTGTTTTTT	CSARDDGKNTGELFF
TRBV27	13	-	TRBJ2-2	many	TGTGCCAGCAGCGGGGTGGGAACCGGGGAGCTGTTTTTT	CASSGVGTGELFF
TRBV19	14	-	TRBJ1-5	-	TGTGCCAGTAGTCCCGGGGGGAGCAATCAGCTCCAGCATTTT	CASSPGGSNQLQHF
TRBV14	8	-	TRBJ1-2	many	TGTGCCAGCGTAGGCTACACCTTC	CASVGYTF
TRBV7-3	17	TRBD2	TRBJ2-7	many	TGTGCCAGCAGCTCCCTCGGGACTAGCGGGGGGCGCTACGAGCAGTACTTC	CASSSLGTSGGRYEQYF
TRBV18	15	-	TRBJ1-2	many	TGTGCCAGCTCACCACCGGGGAGACCTGCGGAGGGCTACACCTTC	CASSPPGRPAEGYTF
TRBV3-1	21	TRBD2	TRBJ2-3	few	TGTGCCAGCAGCCAAGATCGGCTAGCGGGAGCCGGGTCCCCTAGCACAGATACGCAGTATTTT	CASSQDRLAGAGSPSTDTQYF
TRBV19	11	-	TRBJ1-1	many	TGTGCCAGTATATCCGGTACTGAAGCTTTCTTT	CASISGTEAFF
TRBV20-1	14	-	TRBJ1-5	many	TGCAGTGCCGATCCAGGGGTTCAAGGTCAGCCCCAGCATTTT	CSADPGVQGQPQHF
TRBV12-3/TRBV12-4	16	TRBD1	TRBJ1-4	many	TGTGCCAGCAGAATTCTTGGGACAGGTCCTAATGAAAAACTGTTTTTT	CASRILGTGPNEKLFF
TRBV6-2/TRBV6-3	16	TRBD1	TRBJ1-3	-	TGTGCCGGCAGCCCGGGACAGCCAAGCTATGGAAACACCATATATTTT	CAGSPGQPSYGNTIYF
TRBV15	15	-	TRBJ2-2	many	TGTGCCACCAGCAGAGATAAACAGATCACCGGGGAGCTGTTTTTT	CATSRDKQITGELFF
TRBV28	14	-	TRBJ1-1	many	TGTGCCAGCAGTGGAGAGCGTCGTAACACTGAAGCTTTCTTT	CASSGERRNTEAFF
TRBV2	14	-	TRBJ2-1	many	TGTGCCAGCAGTGAAGCGGTAGGGTACAATGAGCAGTTCTTC	CASSEAVGYNEQFF
TRBV20-1	15	-	TRBJ2-7	many	TGCAGTGCTAGGGGTATAGGGGGGCCCTCCTACGAGCAGTACTTC	CSARGIGGPSYEQYF
TRBV2	14	-	TRBJ2-5	many	TGTGCCAGCAGTGTCGATTGGGGCCAAGAGACCCAGTACTTC	CASSVDWGQETQYF
TRBV3-1	15	-	TRBJ2-5	many	TGTGCCAGCAGCCAAGAAGCCGGGAGCCGAGAGACCCAGTACTTC	CASSQEAGSRETQYF
TRBV6-2/TRBV6-3	14	TRBD1	TRBJ2-3	once	TGTGCCAGCAGCCTGGACAGGAGCACAGATACGCAGTATTTT	CASSLDRSTDTQYF
TRBV5-4	22	-	TRBJ2-1	-	-	CASSFYICSADRPTTFYNEQFF
TRBV15	13	-	TRBJ2-2	many	TGTGCCACCAGCAGGAGGGGCCCCGGGGAGCTGTTTTTT	CATSRRGPGELFF
TRBV7-2	16	TRBD2	TRBJ2-7	many	TGTGCCAGCAGCTTCGAAGGGACTAGCGGCTCCTACGAGCAGTACTTC	CASSFEGTSGSYEQYF
TRBV4-1	14	-	TRBJ1-5	many	TGCGCCAGCAGCCAAGTGAAGGGGGATCAGCCCCAGCATTTT	CASSQVKGDQPQHF
TRBV19	17	TRBD2	TRBJ2-3	-	TGTGCCAGTAGTACCGGGACTAGCGAATACCACACAGATACGCAGTATTTT	CASSTGTSEYHTDTQYF
TRBV7-9	17	-	TRBJ2-5	many	TGTGCCAGCAGCTTAGCGCTATCCAGGGGGGAGCAAGAGACCCAGTACTTC	CASSLALSRGEQETQYF
TRBV20-1	14	-	TRBJ2-1	many	TGCAGTGCCTTTCGGACACTGGGCTACAATGAGCAGTTCTTC	CSAFRTLGYNEQFF
TRBV6-1	14	-	TRBJ1-1	many	TGTGCCAGCCCCCGGCCCCATACGAACACTGAAGCTTTCTTT	CASPRPHTNTEAFF
TRBV6-1	16	-	TRBJ2-3	medium-sized	TGTGCCAGCAGTCAGAACCCGCAGCGAGCGTCAGATACGCAGTATTTT	CASSQNPQRASDTQYF
TRBV6-2/TRBV6-3	15	-	TRBJ2-7	-	TGTGCCGGCACCTTTCCCCAGACAGAATCATACGAGCAGTACTTC	CAGTFPQTESYEQYF
TRBV2	13	-	TRBJ1-2	many	TGTGCCAGCAGTGCAAATCCTTCGTATGGCTACACCTTC	CASSANPSYGYTF
TRBV12-5	13	TRBD1	TRBJ1-1	many	TGTGCTAGTGGTTTGGTAAGGGGGCCTGAAGCTTTCTTT	CASGLVRGPEAFF
TRBV7-2	11	-	TRBJ1-1	many	TGTGCCAGCAGCTTTAGAGGTGAAGCTTTCTTT	CASSFRGEAFF
TRBV27	14	-	TRBJ1-1	medium-sized	TGTGCCAGCAGTACAGGGTGGTTGAACACTGAAGCTTTCTTT	CASSTGWLNTEAFF
TRBV4-3	18	-	TRBJ2-6	-	TGCGCCAGCAGCCAAGATAATAGGGCGGGCTCTGGGGACAACGTCCTGACTTTC	CASSQDNRAGSGDNVLTF
TRBV3-1	14	-	TRBJ2-1	many	TGTGCCAGCAGCCGGTCCGACAGGCCTACTGAGCAGTTCTTC	CASSRSDRPTEQFF
TRBV19	12	-	TRBJ2-2	many	TGTGCCAGTAGTATAACCTCCGGGGAGCTGTTTTTT	CASSITSGELFF
TRBV12-3/TRBV12-4	14	-	TRBJ1-1	many	TGTGCCAGCAGTCGCCACTCAGGGAACACTGAAGCTTTCTTT	CASSRHSGNTEAFF
TRBV7-9	15	TRBD2	TRBJ2-1	many	TGTGCCAGCACCCAAGGGCTAGCGGGAAGCAATGAGCAGTTCTTC	CASTQGLAGSNEQFF
TRBV7-2	14	-	TRBJ2-5	many	TGTGCCAGCAGCTTCCCCTTCGGGGCCGAGACCCAGTACTTC	CASSFPFGAETQYF
TRBV20-1	14	-	TRBJ2-7	many	TGCAGTGCTAGAGATGCCCGGCAGACCTACGAGCAGTACTTC	CSARDARQTYEQYF
TRBV9	15	-	TRBJ1-6	-	TGTGCCAGCGCTGGGGAAGGGGATTGGAATTCACCCCTCCACTTT	CASAGEGDWNSPLHF